The clone carrying this T cell receptor (beta chain) was recorded a few times. The data stem from a study of T cells in Graves' hyperthyroidism and ophthalmopathy. The source material, RNA transcripts, was used to amplify TCR beta CDR3 regions. The HTBI primer set drove a first-round RT-PCR of the TCR CDR3. TCRdb re-derived calls from the multiplex PCR reads in MiXCR, one entry per CDR3 protein. The table shows hundreds of thousands of distinct CDR3 sequences, with about 14% occurring only once. The CDR3 runs to 13 residues. V was cut by 0 bases and J by 2 bases, with 7 bases left in between. CDR1 and CDR2 (germline): DFQATT, SNEGSKA (reference sequence).

J is TRBJ2-5 and V is TRBV20-1; D call uncertain. Sequencing used blood. The source is a young woman with Graves' hyperthyroidism. In DNA form, the CDR3 reads TGCAGTGCTAGAGATGTCTTTCAAGAGACCCAGTACTTC. Encoded protein: CSARDVFQETQYF.